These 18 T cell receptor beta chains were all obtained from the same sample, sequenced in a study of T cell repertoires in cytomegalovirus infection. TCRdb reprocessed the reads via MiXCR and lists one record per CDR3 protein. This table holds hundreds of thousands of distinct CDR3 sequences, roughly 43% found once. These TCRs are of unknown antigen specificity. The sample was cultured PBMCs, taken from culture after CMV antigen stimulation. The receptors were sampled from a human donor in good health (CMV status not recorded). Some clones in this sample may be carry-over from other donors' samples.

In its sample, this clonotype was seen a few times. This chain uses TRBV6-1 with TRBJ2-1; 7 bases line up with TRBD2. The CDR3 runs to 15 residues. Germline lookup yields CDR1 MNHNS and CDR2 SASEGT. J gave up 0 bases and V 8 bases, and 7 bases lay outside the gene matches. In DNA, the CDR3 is TGTGCCAGCTGTCTAGCGGAGATCTCCTACAATGAGCAGTTCTTC. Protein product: CASCLAEISYNEQFF.

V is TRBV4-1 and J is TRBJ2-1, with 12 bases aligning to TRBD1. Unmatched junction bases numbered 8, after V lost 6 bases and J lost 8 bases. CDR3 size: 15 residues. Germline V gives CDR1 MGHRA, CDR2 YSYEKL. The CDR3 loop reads CASRPSGQGAYEQFF. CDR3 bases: TGCGCCAGCAGGCCCTCGGGACAGGGGGCTTATGAGCAGTTCTTC.

DNA of the CDR3: TGTGCCAGCAGCCCGGGAAACAGGGCCGGGCATGGCTACACCTTC. This codes for CASSPGNRAGHGYTF. This rearrangement joins TRBV3-1 to TRBJ1-2, with a tentative D call TRBD1 (6 bases). The germline V and J ends were trimmed by 4 bases and 6 bases, with 18 bases remaining between them. The CDR3 extends over 15 amino acids. The germline V gene encodes CDR1 LGHDT and CDR2 YNNKEL (reference sequence).

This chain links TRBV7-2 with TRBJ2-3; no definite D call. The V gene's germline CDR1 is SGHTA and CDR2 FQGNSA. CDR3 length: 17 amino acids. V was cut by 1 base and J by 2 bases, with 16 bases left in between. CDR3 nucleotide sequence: TGTGCCAGCAGCTTAGGTCCTCCGGATTTAACCACAGATACGCAGTATTTT. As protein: CASSLGPPDLTTDTQYF.

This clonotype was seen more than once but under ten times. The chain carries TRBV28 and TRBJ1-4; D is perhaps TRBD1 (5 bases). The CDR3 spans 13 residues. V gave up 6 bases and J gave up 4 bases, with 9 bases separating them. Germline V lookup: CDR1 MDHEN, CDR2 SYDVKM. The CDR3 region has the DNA TGTGCCAGCAGGGGACGGCTTAATGAAAAACTGTTTTTT. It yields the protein CASRGRLNEKLFF.

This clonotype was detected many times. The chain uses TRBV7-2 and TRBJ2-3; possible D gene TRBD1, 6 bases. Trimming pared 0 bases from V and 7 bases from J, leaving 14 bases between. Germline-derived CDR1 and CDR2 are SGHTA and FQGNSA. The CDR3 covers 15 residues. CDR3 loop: CASSLAGHRANTQYF. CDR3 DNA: TGTGCCAGCAGCTTAGCCGGACACAGGGCTAATACGCAGTATTTT.

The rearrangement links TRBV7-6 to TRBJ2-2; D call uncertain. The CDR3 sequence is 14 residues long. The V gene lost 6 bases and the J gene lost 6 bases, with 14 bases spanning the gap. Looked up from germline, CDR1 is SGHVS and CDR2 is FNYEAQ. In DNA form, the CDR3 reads TGTGCCAGCAGGCTGGACGGAGCCTCCGGGGAGCTGTTTTTT. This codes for CASRLDGASGELFF.

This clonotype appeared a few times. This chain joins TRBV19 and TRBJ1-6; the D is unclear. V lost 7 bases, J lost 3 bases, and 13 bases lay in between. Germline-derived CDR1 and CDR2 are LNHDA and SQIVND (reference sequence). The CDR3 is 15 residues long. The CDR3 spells CASTQDSGYNSPLHF. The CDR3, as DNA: TGTGCCAGTACCCAGGATTCGGGCTATAATTCACCCCTCCACTTT. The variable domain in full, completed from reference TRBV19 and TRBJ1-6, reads DGGITQSPKYLFRKEGQNVTLSCEQNLNHDAMYWYRQDPGQGLRLIYYSQIVNDFQKGDIAEGYSVSREKKESFPLTVTSAQKNPTAFYLCASTQDSGYNSPLHFGNGTRLTVT.

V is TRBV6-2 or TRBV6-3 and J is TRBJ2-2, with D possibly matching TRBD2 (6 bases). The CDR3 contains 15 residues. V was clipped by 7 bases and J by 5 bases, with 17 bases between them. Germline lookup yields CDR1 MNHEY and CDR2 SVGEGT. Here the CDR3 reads CASKPVGAGTGELFF. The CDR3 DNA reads TGTGCCAGCAAGCCTGTAGGGGCGGGGACCGGGGAGCTGTTTTTT.

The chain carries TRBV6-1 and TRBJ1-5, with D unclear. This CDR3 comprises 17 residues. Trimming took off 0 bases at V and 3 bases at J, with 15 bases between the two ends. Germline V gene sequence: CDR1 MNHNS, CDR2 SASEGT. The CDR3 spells CASSEALLWGDNQPQHF. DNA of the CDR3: TGTGCCAGCAGTGAAGCCCTCCTTTGGGGAGACAATCAGCCCCAGCATTTT.

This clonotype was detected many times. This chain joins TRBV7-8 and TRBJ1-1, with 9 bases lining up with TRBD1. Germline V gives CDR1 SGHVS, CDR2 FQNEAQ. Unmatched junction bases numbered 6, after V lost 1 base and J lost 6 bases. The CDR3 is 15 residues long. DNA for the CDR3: TGTGCCAGCAGCTTAGATAGGGACAGGGATCCTGAAGCTTTCTTT. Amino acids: CASSLDRDRDPEAFF.

The CDR3 DNA sequence: TGTGCCAGCAGCCAAGATCGTAGGGTCCGAGGGCAGGGGGCGCCCAGGGGGGGCATAGAGCCCCAGCATTTT. It specifies CASSQDRRVRGQGAPRGGIEPQHF. The V call is TRBV4-2, the J call TRBJ1-5; 8 nucleotides agree with TRBD1. V gave up 0 bases and J gave up 8 bases; unmatched junction bases: 33. Germline CDR1 is LGHNA and CDR2 is YNFKEQ. The CDR3 runs to 24 residues.

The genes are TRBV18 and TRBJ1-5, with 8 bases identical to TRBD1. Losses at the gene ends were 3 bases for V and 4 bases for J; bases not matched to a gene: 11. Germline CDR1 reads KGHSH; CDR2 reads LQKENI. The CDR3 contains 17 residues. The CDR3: CASSPAGDRGGNQPQHF. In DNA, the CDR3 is TGTGCCAGCTCACCCGCCGGCGACAGGGGAGGAAATCAGCCCCAGCATTTT.

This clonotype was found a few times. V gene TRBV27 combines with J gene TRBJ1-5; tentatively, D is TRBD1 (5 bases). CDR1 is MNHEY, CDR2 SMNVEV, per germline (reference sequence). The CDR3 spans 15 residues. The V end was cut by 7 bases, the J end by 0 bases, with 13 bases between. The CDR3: CASTPKGYSNQPQHF. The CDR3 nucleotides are TGTGCCAGCACCCCAAAGGGGTATAGCAATCAGCCCCAGCATTTT.

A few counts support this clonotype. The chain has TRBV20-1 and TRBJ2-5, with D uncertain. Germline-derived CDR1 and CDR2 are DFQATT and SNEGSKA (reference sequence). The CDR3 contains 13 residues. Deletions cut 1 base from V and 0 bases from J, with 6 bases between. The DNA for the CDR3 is TGCAGTGCTAGAGTGGGGTACCAAGAGACCCAGTACTTC. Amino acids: CSARVGYQETQYF.

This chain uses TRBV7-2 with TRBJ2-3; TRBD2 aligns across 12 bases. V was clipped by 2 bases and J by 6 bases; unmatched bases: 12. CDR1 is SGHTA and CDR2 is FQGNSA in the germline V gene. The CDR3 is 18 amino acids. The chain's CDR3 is CASSLRPPLAGGGDTQYF. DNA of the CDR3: TGTGCCAGCAGCTTAAGGCCTCCACTAGCGGGAGGTGGTGATACGCAGTATTTT.

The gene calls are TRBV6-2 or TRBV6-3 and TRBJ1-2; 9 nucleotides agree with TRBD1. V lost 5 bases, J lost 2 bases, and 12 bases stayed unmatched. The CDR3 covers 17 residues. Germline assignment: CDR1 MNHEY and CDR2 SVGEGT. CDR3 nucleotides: TGTGCCAGCAGTCCACAGGGGGCAAGACTGCGAAACTATGGCTACACCTTC. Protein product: CASSPQGARLRNYGYTF.

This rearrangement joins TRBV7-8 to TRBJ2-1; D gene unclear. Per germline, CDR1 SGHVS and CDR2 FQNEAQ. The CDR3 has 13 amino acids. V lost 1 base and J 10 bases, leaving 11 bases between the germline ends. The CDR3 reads CASSLETRWEQFF. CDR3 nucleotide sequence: TGTGCCAGCAGCTTAGAGACGAGATGGGAGCAGTTCTTC.